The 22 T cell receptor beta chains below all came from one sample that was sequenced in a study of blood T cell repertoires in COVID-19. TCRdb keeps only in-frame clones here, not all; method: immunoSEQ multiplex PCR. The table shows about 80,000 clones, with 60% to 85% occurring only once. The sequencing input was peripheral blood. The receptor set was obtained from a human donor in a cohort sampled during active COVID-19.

CDR3 in DNA: TGTGCCAGCAGTGGCAGACAGGGGGGCAATCAGCCCCAGCATTTT. This sequence encodes CASSGRQGGNQPQHF. The rearrangement uses TRBV2 and TRBJ1-5; 9 bases align to TRBD1. Germline lookup yields CDR1 SNHLY and CDR2 FYNNEI. V lost 4 bases, J lost 2 bases, and 3 bases stayed unmatched. This CDR3 is built from 15 residues.

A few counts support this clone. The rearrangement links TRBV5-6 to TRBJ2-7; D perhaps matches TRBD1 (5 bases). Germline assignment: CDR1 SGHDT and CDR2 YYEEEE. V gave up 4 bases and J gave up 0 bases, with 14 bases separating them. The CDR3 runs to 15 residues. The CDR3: CASSPRSGASYEQYV. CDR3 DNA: TGTGCCAGCAGCCCTCGATCTGGGGCCTCCTACGAGCAGTACGTC.

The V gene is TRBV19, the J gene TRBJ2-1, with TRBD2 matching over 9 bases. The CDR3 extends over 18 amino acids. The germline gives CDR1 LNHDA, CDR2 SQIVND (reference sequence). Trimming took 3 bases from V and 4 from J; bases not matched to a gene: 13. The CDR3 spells CASSIGGTSGPIYNEQFF. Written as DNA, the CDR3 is TGTGCCAGTAGTATTGGGGGTACTAGCGGGCCGATATACAATGAGCAGTTCTTC.

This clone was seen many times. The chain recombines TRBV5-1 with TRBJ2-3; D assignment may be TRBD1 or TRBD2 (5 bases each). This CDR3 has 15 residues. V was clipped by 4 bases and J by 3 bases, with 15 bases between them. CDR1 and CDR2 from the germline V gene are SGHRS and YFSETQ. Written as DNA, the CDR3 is TGCGCCAGCAGCCTGGGACCCCTCGGGACAGATACGCAGTATTTT. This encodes CASSLGPLGTDTQYF.

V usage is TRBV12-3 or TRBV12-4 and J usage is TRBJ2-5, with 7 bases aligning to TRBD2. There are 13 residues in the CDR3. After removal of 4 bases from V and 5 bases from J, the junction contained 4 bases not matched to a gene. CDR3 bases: TGTGCCAGCAGTTCGCTTAGCGGGGAGACCCAGTACTTC. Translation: CASSSLSGETQYF.

CDR3 bases: TGCGCCAGCAGCTTCGGACTAGCGGGGGGGCCGGGGAATGAGCAGTTCTTC. Protein sequence: CASSFGLAGGPGNEQFF. The chain links TRBV5-1 to TRBJ2-1; 15 bases agree with TRBD2. CDR1 is SGHRS, CDR2 YFSETQ, per germline. The CDR3 consists of 17 residues. J gave up 7 bases and V 2 bases, and 7 bases lay outside the gene matches.

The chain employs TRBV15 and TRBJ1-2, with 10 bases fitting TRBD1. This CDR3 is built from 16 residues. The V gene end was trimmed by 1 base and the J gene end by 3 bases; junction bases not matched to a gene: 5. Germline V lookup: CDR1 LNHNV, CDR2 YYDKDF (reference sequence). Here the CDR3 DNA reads TGTGCCACCAGCAGAGTGGGTGGGACAGGGGACTATGGCTACACCTTC. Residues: CATSRVGGTGDYGYTF.

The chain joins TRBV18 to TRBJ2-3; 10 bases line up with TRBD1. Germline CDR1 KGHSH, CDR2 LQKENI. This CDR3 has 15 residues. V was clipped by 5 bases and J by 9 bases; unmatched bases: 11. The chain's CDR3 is CASSFRDRGPETQYF. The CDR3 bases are TGTGCCAGCTCATTCCGGGACAGGGGACCGGAGACGCAGTATTTT.

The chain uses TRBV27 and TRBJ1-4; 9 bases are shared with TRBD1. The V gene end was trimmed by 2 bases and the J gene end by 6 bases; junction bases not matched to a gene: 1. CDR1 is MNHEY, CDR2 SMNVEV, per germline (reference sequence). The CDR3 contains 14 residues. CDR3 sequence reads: CASSLTGGDEKLFF. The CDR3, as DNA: TGTGCCAGCAGTTTAACAGGGGGCGATGAAAAACTGTTTTTT.

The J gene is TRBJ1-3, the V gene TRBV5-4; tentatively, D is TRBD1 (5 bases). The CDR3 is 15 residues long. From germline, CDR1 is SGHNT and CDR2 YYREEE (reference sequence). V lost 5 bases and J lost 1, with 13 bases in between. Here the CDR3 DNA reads TGTGCCAGCAGACGCCTCGGGGGTTCTGGAAACACCATATATTTT. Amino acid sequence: CASRRLGGSGNTIYF.

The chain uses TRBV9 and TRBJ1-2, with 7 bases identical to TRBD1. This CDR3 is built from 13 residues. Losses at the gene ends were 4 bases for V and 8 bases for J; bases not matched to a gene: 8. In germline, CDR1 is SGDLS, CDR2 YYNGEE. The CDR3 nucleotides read TGTGCCAGCAGCTTACAACAGGGGAAAGGCTACACCTTC. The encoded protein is CASSLQQGKGYTF.

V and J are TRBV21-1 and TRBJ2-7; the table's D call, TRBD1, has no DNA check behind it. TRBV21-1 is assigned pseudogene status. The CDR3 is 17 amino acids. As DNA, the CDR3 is TGTGCCAGCAGCAAAGCGATTGGGTCCACAGGGTTGGGCGAGCAGTACGTC. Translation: CASSKAIGSTGLGEQYV.

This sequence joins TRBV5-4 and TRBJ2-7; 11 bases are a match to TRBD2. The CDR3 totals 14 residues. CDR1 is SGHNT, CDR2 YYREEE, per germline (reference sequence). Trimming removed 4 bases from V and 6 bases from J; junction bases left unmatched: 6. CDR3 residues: CASSATGTSGEQYV. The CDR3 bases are TGTGCCAGCAGCGCAACCGGGACTAGCGGCGAGCAGTACGTC.

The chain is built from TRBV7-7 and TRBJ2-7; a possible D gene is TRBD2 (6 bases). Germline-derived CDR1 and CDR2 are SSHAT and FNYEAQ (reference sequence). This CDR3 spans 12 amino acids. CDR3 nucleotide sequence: TGTGCTAGCGGCCTACCAGGGAACGAGCAGTACTTC. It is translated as CASGLPGNEQYF.

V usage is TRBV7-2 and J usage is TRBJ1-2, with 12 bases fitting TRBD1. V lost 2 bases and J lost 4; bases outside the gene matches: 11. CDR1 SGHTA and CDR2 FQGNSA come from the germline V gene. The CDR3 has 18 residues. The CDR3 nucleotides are TGTGCCAGCAGCTTACCCCCGGGACAGGGGGCGCCTAGCTATGGCTACACCTTC. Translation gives CASSLPPGQGAPSYGYTF.

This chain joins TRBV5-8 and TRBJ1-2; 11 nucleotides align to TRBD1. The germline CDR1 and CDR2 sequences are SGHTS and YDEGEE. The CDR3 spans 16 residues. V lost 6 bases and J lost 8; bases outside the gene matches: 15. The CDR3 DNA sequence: TGTGCCAGCACCCGGGGAGACGGACAGGGGGCAGGAGGCTACACCTTC. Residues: CASTRGDGQGAGGYTF.

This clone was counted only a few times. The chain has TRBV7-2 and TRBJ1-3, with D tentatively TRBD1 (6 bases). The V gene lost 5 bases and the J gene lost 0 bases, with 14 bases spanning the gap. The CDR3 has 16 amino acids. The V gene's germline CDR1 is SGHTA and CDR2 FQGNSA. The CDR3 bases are TGTGCCAGCAGCCCTCAGGGGAGCCTCTCTGGAAACACCATATATTTT. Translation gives CASSPQGSLSGNTIYF.

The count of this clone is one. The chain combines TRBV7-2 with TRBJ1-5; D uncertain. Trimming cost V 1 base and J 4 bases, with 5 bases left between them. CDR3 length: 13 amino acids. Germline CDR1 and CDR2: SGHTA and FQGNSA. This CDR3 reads CASSLVPNQPQHF. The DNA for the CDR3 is TGTGCCAGCAGCTTAGTCCCTAATCAGCCCCAGCATTTT.

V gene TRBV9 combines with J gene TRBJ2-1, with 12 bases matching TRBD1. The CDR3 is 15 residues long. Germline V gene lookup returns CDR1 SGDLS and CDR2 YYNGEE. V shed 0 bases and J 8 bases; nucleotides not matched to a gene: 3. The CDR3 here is CASSVEGQGADEQFF. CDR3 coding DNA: TGTGCCAGCAGCGTAGAGGGACAGGGGGCGGATGAGCAGTTCTTC. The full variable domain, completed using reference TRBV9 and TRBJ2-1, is DSGVTQTPKHLITATGQRVTLRCSPRSGDLSVYWYQQSLDQGLQFLIQYYNGEERAKGNILERFSAQQFPDLHSELNLSSLELGDSALYFCASSVEGQGADEQFFGPGTRLTVL.

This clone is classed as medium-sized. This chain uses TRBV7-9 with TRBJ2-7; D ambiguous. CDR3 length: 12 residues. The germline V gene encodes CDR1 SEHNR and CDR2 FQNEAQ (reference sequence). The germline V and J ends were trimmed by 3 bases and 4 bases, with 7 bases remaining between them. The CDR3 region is CASSFAKYEQYF. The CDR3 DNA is TGTGCCAGCAGCTTCGCGAAATACGAGCAGTACTTC.

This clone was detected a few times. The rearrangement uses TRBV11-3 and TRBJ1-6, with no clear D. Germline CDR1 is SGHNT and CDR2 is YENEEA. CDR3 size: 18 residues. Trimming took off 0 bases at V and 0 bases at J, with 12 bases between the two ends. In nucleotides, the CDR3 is TGTGCCAGCAGCTTAGATCAAACGGGGAGCTCCTATAATTCACCCCTCCACTTT. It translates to CASSLDQTGSSYNSPLHF.

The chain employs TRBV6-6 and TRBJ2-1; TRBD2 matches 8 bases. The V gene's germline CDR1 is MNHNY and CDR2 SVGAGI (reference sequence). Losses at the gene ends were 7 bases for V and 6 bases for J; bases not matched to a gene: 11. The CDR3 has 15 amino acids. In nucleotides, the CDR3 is TGTGCCAGCATCCCCCCGGGACTAGGAGCCAATGAGCAGTTCTTC. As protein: CASIPPGLGANEQFF.